The 14 T cell receptor beta chains below all came from one sample that was sequenced in a study of blood T cell repertoires in COVID-19. Profiled with immunoSEQ multiplex PCR; TCRdb holds only in-frame clones, not every one. The profile shows roughly 33,000 clones, 87% of them singletons. Sequencing used peripheral blood. These TCRs come from an older man with active COVID-19.

The gene calls are TRBV11-2 and TRBJ1-6; TRBD1 agrees at 8 bases. Germline V gene lookup returns CDR1 SGHAT and CDR2 FQNNGV. The CDR3 is made up of 16 amino acids. The ends lost 4 bases at V and 7 bases at J; junction bases unmatched: 9. The CDR3 region is CASSSGDRGLNSPLHF. Written as DNA, the CDR3 is TGTGCCAGCAGCTCGGGAGACAGGGGACTAAATTCACCCCTCCACTTT.

V usage is TRBV7-2 and J usage is TRBJ1-3; D is possibly TRBD1 (5 bases). V shed 1 base and J shed 1 base, with 8 bases lying between them. Germline V gene lookup returns CDR1 SGHTA and CDR2 FQGNSA. The length of the CDR3 is 15 residues. CDR3 coding DNA: TGTGCCAGCAGCTTAGTCGGGGGGTCTGGAAACACCATATATTTT. Encoded protein: CASSLVGGSGNTIYF.

This chain connects TRBV11-2 to TRBJ2-3; 10 bases align to TRBD2. CDR1 is SGHAT, CDR2 FQNNGV, per germline. The CDR3 has 15 residues. The junction had 2 bases not matched to a gene; V was cut back by 4 bases and J by 1 base. As DNA, the CDR3 is TGTGCCAGCAGCTACCTAGCGGGAGGCACAGATACGCAGTATTTT. Its translation is CASSYLAGGTDTQYF.

This chain joins TRBV28 and TRBJ2-1, with TRBD1 as a possible D gene (7 bases). Germline V gene lookup returns CDR1 MDHEN and CDR2 SYDVKM. The CDR3 consists of 17 residues. V lost 7 bases and J 0 bases, leaving 19 bases between the germline ends. The CDR3 is CASTPGGTQSSYNEQFF. CDR3 nucleotides: TGTGCCAGCACCCCAGGGGGGACTCAGAGCTCCTACAATGAGCAGTTCTTC.

This chain links TRBV6-2 or TRBV6-3 with TRBJ2-1, with TRBD2 matching 9 bases. The CDR3 has 19 residues. Germline CDR1 MNHEY, CDR2 SVGEGT. V lost 2 bases, J lost 2 bases, and 13 bases stayed unmatched. This chain's CDR3 is CASSYSGGRAGLTYNEQFF. For the CDR3, the DNA is TGTGCCAGCAGTTACAGTGGCGGGAGGGCAGGATTAACCTACAATGAGCAGTTCTTC.

The V and J genes are TRBV5-1 and TRBJ1-6, with 9 nucleotides matching TRBD1. The CDR3 has 15 residues. Germline CDR1 and CDR2: SGHRS and YFSETQ. V was pared by 0 bases and J by 9 bases, with 4 bases of the junction left unmatched. The CDR3 reads CASSLAGQGSSPLHF. In DNA form, the CDR3 reads TGCGCCAGCAGCTTGGCGGGACAGGGAAGTTCACCCCTCCACTTT.

J is TRBJ2-2 and V is TRBV9, with TRBD1 identical over 10 bases. The V segment lost 4 bases and the J segment 3 bases; nucleotides outside the gene matches: 6. This CDR3 has 16 amino acids. Germline CDR1 SGDLS, CDR2 YYNGEE. CDR3 bases: TGTGCCAGCAGCATCTCGGGACAGGGGTACACCGGGGAGCTGTTTTTT. Translating it yields CASSISGQGYTGELFF. Together with reference TRBV9 and TRBJ2-2, the CDR3 gives the full variable domain: DSGVTQTPKHLITATGQRVTLRCSPRSGDLSVYWYQQSLDQGLQFLIQYYNGEERAKGNILERFSAQQFPDLHSELNLSSLELGDSALYFCASSISGQGYTGELFFGEGSRLTVL.

The genes are TRBV10-2 and TRBJ2-5; a possible D gene is TRBD2 (5 bases). The CDR3 runs to 15 residues. The germline CDR1 and CDR2 sequences are WSHSY and SAAADI. Trimming cost V 4 bases and J 2 bases, with 14 bases left between them. As DNA, the CDR3 is TGCGCCAGCAGTGGGAGACTATATCCTCAAGAGACCCAGTACTTC. This encodes CASSGRLYPQETQYF.

This clone was observed a handful of times. The gene calls are TRBV7-9 and TRBJ2-7; D call uncertain. Germline lookup yields CDR1 SEHNR and CDR2 FQNEAQ (reference sequence). The CDR3 runs to 11 residues. The V end lost 1 base, the J end lost 5 bases, and 3 bases lay between the germline ends. The CDR3 here is CASSLVNEQYF. CDR3 sequence (DNA): TGTGCCAGCAGCTTAGTTAACGAGCAGTACTTC.

This clone has a single count. The chain recombines TRBV20-1 with TRBJ2-3; D gene uncertain. CDR1 is DFQATT and CDR2 is SNEGSKA in the germline V gene (reference sequence). Trimming removed 5 bases from V and 4 bases from J, with 4 bases in between. The CDR3 loop spans 10 amino acids. The CDR3 region is CSAPSDTQYF. The DNA for the CDR3 is TGCAGTGCTCCCTCAGATACGCAGTATTTT.

The CDR3 loop reads CASSELAGEHNEQFF. CDR3 nucleotides: TGTGCCAGCAGCGAACTAGCGGGAGAACACAATGAGCAGTTCTTC. This chain connects TRBV5-4 to TRBJ2-1; 11 bases agree with TRBD2. Germline assignment: CDR1 SGHNT and CDR2 YYREEE (reference sequence). V dropped 4 bases and J dropped 5; count of bases not matched to a gene: 5. The CDR3 totals 15 residues. The whole variable domain, remainder taken from reference TRBV5-4 and TRBJ2-1, is ETGVTQSPTHLIKTRGQQVTLRCSSQSGHNTVSWYQQALGQGPQFIFQYYREEENGRGNFPPRFSGLQFPNYSSELNVNALELDDSALYLCASSELAGEHNEQFFGPGTRLTVL.

The chain recombines TRBV3-1 (or the pseudogene TRBV3-2) with TRBJ2-5, with TRBD2 matching over 9 bases. Germline loops: CDR1 LGHDT, CDR2 YNNKEL (reference sequence). The J segment lost 5 bases and the V segment lost 4 bases, leaving 8 bases of the junction unmatched. The CDR3 is 15 residues long. CDR3 sequence (DNA): TGTGCCAGCAGCCTTAGCGGGAGAAAAAGGGAGACCCAGTACTTC. Translated: CASSLSGRKRETQYF.

V usage is TRBV4-3 and J usage is TRBJ2-7, with 7 bases lining up with TRBD2. The V gene's germline CDR1 is LGHNA and CDR2 YSLEER. The trim removed 0 bases at V and 2 bases at J, leaving 7 bases unmatched. CDR3 size: 16 residues. In DNA form, the CDR3 reads TGCGCCAGCAGCCAAGAGGCCGGCGGGAGAACCTACGAGCAGTACTTC. This translates into CASSQEAGGRTYEQYF.

V is TRBV10-2 and J is TRBJ2-7; D is unclear. The CDR3 is 13 amino acids. Germline V gene sequence: CDR1 WSHSY, CDR2 SAAADI. The V gene lost 3 bases and the J gene lost 2 bases, with 8 bases spanning the gap. Written as DNA, the CDR3 is TGCGCCAGCAGTGAAGAGCCCGCCTACGAGCAGTACTTC. The encoded protein is CASSEEPAYEQYF.